This entry lists 28 T cell receptor beta chains sequenced from one sample in a study of graft-versus-host responses after intestinal transplantation. The method was immunoSEQ multiplex PCR; TCRdb's version includes in-frame clones alone and lacks a portion of them. Of some 9,500 clones listed, 30% to 35% are singletons. Stimulators, 200,000 irradiated and violet-dye-labeled cells, were plated with 200,000 CFSE-labeled responder cells. Sequenced material: alloreactive CD8+ T cells from a mixed lymphocyte reaction culture, taken before transplantation. The subset: CFSE-low proliferating T cells sorted from roughly six-day pre-transplant mixed lymphocyte reaction (GvH or HvG direction). These receptors all stem from a human patient who was an organ donor for intestinal transplantation.

V is TRBV30 and J is TRBJ1-2, with D possibly being TRBD1 (6 bases). Trimming shortened V by 1 base and J by 4 bases, and 13 bases separated the two germline ends. This CDR3 is built from 14 residues. Germline CDR1 is GTSNPN and CDR2 is SVGIG (reference sequence). The CDR3 sequence: CAWSAAGGIYGYTF. The CDR3 DNA follows: TGTGCCTGGAGTGCGGCTGGGGGCATCTATGGCTACACCTTC.

This clone was picked up a small number of times. The CDR3 sequence: CASSSNHYGYTF. As DNA, the CDR3 is TGTGCCAGTAGTTCTAACCACTATGGCTACACCTTC. The chain links TRBV19 to TRBJ1-2, with D hard to call. CDR1 and CDR2 (germline): LNHDA, SQIVND (reference sequence). The CDR3 runs to 12 residues. V lost 5 bases to trimming and J lost 3 bases, with 7 bases between them.

In its sample, this clone is medium-sized (0.01 to 0.1%). The chain combines TRBV9 with TRBJ1-1, with 7 bases matching TRBD1. This CDR3 spans 15 amino acids. The germline V gene encodes CDR1 SGDLS and CDR2 YYNGEE. Trimming cost V 3 bases and J 3 bases; bases outside gene matches: 8. CDR3 in DNA: TGTGCCAGCAGCGGTAGGACAGGCTCGTACACTGAAGCTTTCTTT. Protein sequence: CASSGRTGSYTEAFF.

The chain carries TRBV7-6 and TRBJ2-1; maybe TRBD2 (6 bases). V was trimmed by 2 bases and J by 5 bases, leaving 10 bases between them. CDR1 is SGHVS, CDR2 FNYEAQ, per germline. The CDR3 has 14 amino acids. This chain's CDR3 is CASSLRPGDNEQFF. The CDR3 region has the DNA TGTGCCAGCAGCTTAAGACCGGGGGACAATGAGCAGTTCTTC.

This clone came up once. The CDR3 protein is CASSLGYRGSEQYF. The CDR3 DNA sequence: TGTGCCAGCAGCTTAGGATACAGGGGTTCCGAGCAGTACTTC. The chain recombines TRBV7-8 with TRBJ2-7, with 7 bases aligning to TRBD1. The V gene's germline CDR1 is SGHVS and CDR2 FQNEAQ. This CDR3 is built from 14 residues. Unmatched junction bases numbered 6, after V lost 1 base and J lost 6 bases.

V usage is TRBV19 and J usage is TRBJ2-7, with a weak D call TRBD1 (7 bases). V was shortened by 7 bases and J by 3 bases, with 16 bases between the two germline ends. CDR1 is LNHDA, CDR2 SQIVND, per germline (reference sequence). The CDR3 runs 14 residues. CDR3 DNA: TGTGCCAGTAAACTATGGCAGGGGGGCTACGAGCAGTACTTC. Translated: CASKLWQGGYEQYF.

The chain joins TRBV9 to TRBJ2-1; D possibly corresponds to TRBD1 (5 bases). Trimming left V 4 bases short and J 8 bases short, with 16 bases between. Germline V gene sequence: CDR1 SGDLS, CDR2 YYNGEE. The CDR3 extends over 14 amino acids. The CDR3 DNA reads TGTGCCAGCAGCCTCCAGGTGGGGCGCGATGAGCAGTTCTTC. This codes for CASSLQVGRDEQFF.

The DNA for the CDR3 is TGCAGCGTTCAGGGGATTGGGGGCTACACCTTC. It encodes CSVQGIGGYTF. This chain uses TRBV29-1 with TRBJ1-2; tentative D call: TRBD1 (6 bases). The CDR3 has 11 residues. With 5 bases removed from V and 8 bases from J, the gap between germline ends came to 12 bases. Germline CDR1 and CDR2: SQVTM and ANQGSEA.

V and J are TRBV27 and TRBJ2-7; 8 bases map to TRBD1. The germline V gene encodes CDR1 MNHEY and CDR2 SMNVEV (reference sequence). Trimming took 6 bases from V and 2 from J; bases not matched to a gene: 6. The length of the CDR3 is 14 residues. CDR3 protein: CASRPGTGAYEQYF. CDR3 nucleotide sequence: TGTGCCAGCAGACCTGGGACAGGCGCCTACGAGCAGTACTTC.

The rearrangement links TRBV11-2 to TRBJ1-1; D remains unclear. The CDR3 has 11 residues. Germline V gene sequence: CDR1 SGHAT, CDR2 FQNNGV. The V end was cut by 5 bases, the J end by 4 bases, with 5 bases between. CDR3 DNA: TGTGCCAGCAGCCCCTCCACTGAAGCTTTCTTT. This sequence encodes CASSPSTEAFF.

The chain combines TRBV13 with TRBJ1-1, with TRBD1 matching over 7 bases. CDR1 and CDR2 (germline): PRHDT, FYEKMQ (reference sequence). The CDR3 is made up of 13 amino acids. V shed 5 bases, J shed 4 bases, and the junction held 4 bases outside the gene matches. The chain's CDR3 is CASSPQGGTEAFF. DNA of the CDR3: TGTGCCAGCAGCCCCCAGGGGGGCACTGAAGCTTTCTTT.

This clone was recorded a few times. V gene TRBV7-9 combines with J gene TRBJ2-3; D is ambiguous. The V end was cut by 1 base, the J end by 2 bases, with 19 bases between. The CDR3 is 18 residues long. Germline values: CDR1 SEHNR, CDR2 FQNEAQ (reference sequence). The CDR3 coding sequence is TGTGCCAGCAGCTTAGATCTGGTCTTGAGTGAGAACACAGATACGCAGTATTTT. It codes for CASSLDLVLSENTDTQYF. Drawing the rest from reference TRBV7-9 and TRBJ2-3, the complete variable domain is DTGVSQNPRHKITKRGQNVTFRCDPISEHNRLYWYRQTLGQGPEFLTYFQNEAQLEKSRLLSDRFSAERPKGSFSTLEIQRTEQGDSAMYLCASSLDLVLSENTDTQYFGPGTRLTVL.

The genes are TRBV19 and TRBJ2-7; 9 nucleotides agree with TRBD2. The V segment lost 1 base and the J segment 2 bases; nucleotides outside the gene matches: 3. The CDR3 sequence is 15 residues long. The germline V gene encodes CDR1 LNHDA and CDR2 SQIVND (reference sequence). The CDR3 DNA reads as TGTGCCAGTAGTATAGGAATAGCGGGAGCCTACGAGCAGTACTTC. It encodes CASSIGIAGAYEQYF. The full variable domain, with the rest looked up from reference TRBV19 and TRBJ2-7, is DGGITQSPKYLFRKEGQNVTLSCEQNLNHDAMYWYRQDPGQGLRLIYYSQIVNDFQKGDIAEGYSVSREKKESFPLTVTSAQKNPTAFYLCASSIGIAGAYEQYFGPGTRLTVT.

The count of this clone is one. The chain carries TRBV19 and TRBJ2-5; TRBD2 aligns across 8 bases. Trimming took 5 bases from V and 4 from J; bases not matched to a gene: 9. The CDR3 loop spans 15 amino acids. CDR1 and CDR2 (germline): LNHDA, SQIVND (reference sequence). This CDR3 reads CASSGPRGGRETQYF. The CDR3 nucleotides read TGTGCCAGTAGTGGGCCCCGGGGGGGCCGAGAGACCCAGTACTTC.

The gene calls are TRBV7-3 and TRBJ2-5; the D is unclear. The CDR3 has 14 amino acids. The germline V and J ends were trimmed by 3 bases and 5 bases, with 13 bases remaining between them. In germline, CDR1 is SGHTA, CDR2 FQGTGA. CDR3 loop: CASSFTQARETQYF. The CDR3 region has the DNA TGTGCCAGCAGCTTCACCCAGGCCCGGGAGACCCAGTACTTC.

CDR3 amino acids: CASSSQTGIQRDEQFF. CDR3 in DNA: TGTGCCAGCAGCTCCCAAACCGGGATTCAACGGGATGAGCAGTTCTTC. J is TRBJ2-1 and V is TRBV7-9, with D possibly matching TRBD2 (5 bases). This CDR3 spans 16 amino acids. Between the trimmed V and J ends, which lost 4 bases and 8 bases, there was a span of 21 bases. Germline V gene data show CDR1 as SEHNR and CDR2 as FQNEAQ (reference sequence).

The genes are TRBV7-2 and TRBJ2-7; 8 nucleotides line up with TRBD1. V shed 5 bases, J shed 4 bases, and the junction held 7 bases outside the gene matches. The CDR3 covers 14 residues. Germline CDR1 and CDR2: SGHTA and FQGNSA. The CDR3 loop is CASSPGQGAYEQYF. The CDR3 DNA follows: TGTGCCAGCAGCCCCGGACAGGGCGCGTACGAGCAGTACTTC.

The genes are TRBV7-9 and TRBJ2-7, with TRBD2 matching 9 bases. The CDR3 covers 17 residues. V lost 5 bases, J lost 2 bases, and 13 bases stayed unmatched. Per the germline V gene, CDR1 is SEHNR and CDR2 is FQNEAQ (reference sequence). The DNA of the CDR3 is TGTGCCAGCAGCCAAGATTTTGCTAGCGGGACCGCCTACGAGCAGTACTTC. Encoded protein: CASSQDFASGTAYEQYF. The full variable domain, completed using reference TRBV7-9 and TRBJ2-7, is DTGVSQNPRHKITKRGQNVTFRCDPISEHNRLYWYRQTLGQGPEFLTYFQNEAQLEKSRLLSDRFSAERPKGSFSTLEIQRTEQGDSAMYLCASSQDFASGTAYEQYFGPGTRLTVT.

This clone was seen a handful of times. The chain links TRBV7-6 to TRBJ1-1; no clear D gene. Trimming removed 5 bases at V and 5 bases at J, with 21 bases between. The germline CDR1 and CDR2 sequences are SGHVS and FNYEAQ. The CDR3 is made up of 16 amino acids. CDR3 region: CASSPYLKPGSTEAFF. The CDR3 DNA sequence: TGTGCCAGCAGCCCTTACCTAAAACCGGGGTCGACTGAAGCTTTCTTT.

Only a few counts were recorded for this clone. V gene TRBV19 combines with J gene TRBJ2-3; 8 bases align to TRBD1. CDR3 length equals 16 residues. The V gene end was trimmed by 5 bases and the J gene end by 6 bases; junction bases not matched to a gene: 13. CDR1 is LNHDA, CDR2 SQIVND, per germline (reference sequence). CDR3 sequence (DNA): TGTGCCAGTAGTCTTGGTGTTAGGACAGGGTCGGATACGCAGTATTTT. Its translation: CASSLGVRTGSDTQYF. Variable domain in full (rest from reference TRBV19 and TRBJ2-3): DGGITQSPKYLFRKEGQNVTLSCEQNLNHDAMYWYRQDPGQGLRLIYYSQIVNDFQKGDIAEGYSVSREKKESFPLTVTSAQKNPTAFYLCASSLGVRTGSDTQYFGPGTRLTVL.

This clone is termed medium-sized. The chain joins TRBV5-6 to TRBJ2-1, with TRBD1 identical over 9 bases. CDR1 is SGHDT and CDR2 is YYEEEE in the germline V gene. This CDR3 comprises 14 residues. Unmatched junction bases numbered 8, after V lost 3 bases and J lost 10 bases. The CDR3 nucleotides read TGTGCCAGCAGCTACAGGGGGCAACCGTACGAGCAGTTCTTC. Translation: CASSYRGQPYEQFF.

The chain recombines TRBV11-3 with TRBJ1-6; perhaps TRBD1 as D (6 bases). V shed 6 bases and J shed 5 bases, with 8 bases lying between them. Germline CDR1 and CDR2: SGHNT and YENEEA. This CDR3 is 13 amino acids long. The CDR3 region is CASRDRNNSPLHF. CDR3 coding DNA: TGTGCCAGCAGGGACAGAAATAATTCACCCCTCCACTTT.

By frequency in the sample, this clone is medium-sized. V gene TRBV27 combines with J gene TRBJ1-1; possibly TRBD1 for D (6 bases). CDR3 length: 15 residues. Per germline, CDR1 MNHEY and CDR2 SMNVEV (reference sequence). V lost 6 bases to trimming and J lost 2 bases, with 16 bases between them. The CDR3 bases are TGTGCCAGCAGCCTGGGGGGGGCAGGCAACACTGAAGCTTTCTTT. Its protein product is CASSLGGAGNTEAFF.

The chain combines TRBV4-3 with TRBJ2-1, with TRBD2 identical over 8 bases. The CDR3 has 17 amino acids. The J segment lost 2 bases and the V segment lost 3 bases, leaving 9 bases of the junction unmatched. Germline CDR1 is LGHNA and CDR2 is YSLEER. CDR3 loop: CASSHRPGLVPYNEQFF. CDR3 DNA: TGCGCCAGCAGCCACCGACCGGGACTAGTCCCCTACAATGAGCAGTTCTTC.

This clone appeared a few times. The V and J genes are TRBV6-5 and TRBJ2-7; D gene unclear. V lost 4 bases to trimming and J lost 4 bases, with 8 bases between them. The CDR3 consists of 12 residues. Germline CDR1 is MNHEY and CDR2 is SVGAGI. The CDR3 DNA is TGTGCCAGCAGTTTCGCCAGATACGAGCAGTACTTC. It yields the protein CASSFARYEQYF.

This clone was detected only once. The rearrangement joins TRBV7-6 to TRBJ1-2, with TRBD1 as a possible D gene (5 bases). The CDR3 has 11 amino acids. V lost 5 bases and J lost 10, with 11 bases in between. CDR1 is SGHVS, CDR2 FNYEAQ, per germline. DNA of the CDR3: TGTGCCAGCAGCCCCGAGGACACCTACACCTTC. Encoded protein: CASSPEDTYTF.

The rearrangement links TRBV6-4 to TRBJ1-1; 7 positions agree with TRBD1. After removal of 3 bases from V and 2 bases from J, the junction contained 3 bases not matched to a gene. The length of the CDR3 is 14 residues. The V gene's germline CDR1 is MRHNA and CDR2 SNTAGT. CDR3 loop: CASSEGTANTEAFF. In DNA, the CDR3 is TGTGCCAGCAGTGAAGGGACAGCAAACACTGAAGCTTTCTTT.

The rearrangement links TRBV7-9 to TRBJ2-1, with a possible D match to TRBD2 (6 bases). V was shortened by 6 bases and J by 4 bases, with 13 bases between the two germline ends. The CDR3 contains 14 residues. CDR1 SEHNR and CDR2 FQNEAQ come from the germline V gene (reference sequence). CDR3 sequence (DNA): TGTGCCAGCAGATCGAGCGGAGGGTACAATGAGCAGTTCTTC. This encodes CASRSSGGYNEQFF.